Following are 24 T cell receptor beta chains from one sample sequenced in a study of shared clonotypes between healthy human individuals. The repertoire was sequenced with immunoSEQ multiplex PCR; TCRdb's copy has only in-frame clones and lacks some. This table holds 470,000 or so clones, roughly 80% found once. The sequenced material came from PBMCs. These receptors all stem from a woman between 40 and 50 years old in good health. Some clones in this sample may be carry-over from other donors' samples.

A word on this clone: A read error likely explains this, since a far larger clone differs by one base. The chain combines TRBV30 with TRBJ1-1; a weak D match, TRBD1 (6 bases). Germline V gene sequence: CDR1 GTSNPN, CDR2 SVGIG (reference sequence). The CDR3 covers 11 residues. CDR3 protein: CAWSVHRAASF. Here the CDR3 DNA reads TGTGCCTGGAGTGTACACAGGGCCGCTTCCTTT.

V usage is TRBV6-1 and J usage is TRBJ2-3; D is ambiguous. CDR3 length: 14 amino acids. Trimming stripped 5 bases from V and 0 bases from J, with 9 bases between. The germline V gene has CDR1 MNHNS and CDR2 SASEGT. The CDR3, as DNA: TGTGCCAGCAGTCTCGACCCTAGCACAGATACGCAGTATTTT. Protein product: CASSLDPSTDTQYF.

The chain recombines TRBV28 with TRBJ2-7; TRBD2 agrees at 10 bases. The CDR3 has 13 amino acids. Germline CDR1 MDHEN, CDR2 SYDVKM. J gave up 5 bases and V 5 bases, and 3 bases lay outside the gene matches. CDR3 sequence (DNA): TGTGCCAGCAGTCTCCTAGCGGGAGACGAGCAGTACTTC. Translation: CASSLLAGDEQYF. Variable domain in full (rest from reference TRBV28 and TRBJ2-7): DVKVTQSSRYLVKRTGEKVFLECVQDMDHENMFWYRQDPGLGLRLIYFSYDVKMKEKGDIPEGYSVSREKKERFSLILESASTNQTSMYLCASSLLAGDEQYFGPGTRLTVT.

The rearrangement uses TRBV5-1 and TRBJ2-1; 14 bases match TRBD2. This CDR3 comprises 16 residues. Germline V gene lookup returns CDR1 SGHRS and CDR2 YFSETQ. Germline trimming cut 0 bases from V and 6 bases from J; bases unmatched to any gene: 2. The chain's CDR3 is CASSLEGTSGGNEQFF. CDR3 nucleotide sequence: TGCGCCAGCAGCTTGGAGGGGACTAGCGGGGGCAATGAGCAGTTCTTC.

V is TRBV28 and J is TRBJ1-4; 8 nucleotides match TRBD1. The trim removed 2 bases at V and 10 bases at J, leaving 6 bases unmatched. Germline V gives CDR1 MDHEN, CDR2 SYDVKM. The CDR3 spans 14 residues. The CDR3 coding sequence is TGTGCCAGCAGTTTAGGGGACAGGTTGTTAAAACTGTTTTTT. The encoded protein is CASSLGDRLLKLFF.

Turning to this clone: A read error likely explains this, since a far larger clone differs by one base. The missing conserved phenylalanine or tryptophan at the end of this CDR3 makes a read error likely. The J gene is TRBJ2-7, the V gene TRBV4-2; possibly TRBD1 for D (6 bases). In germline, CDR1 is LGHNA, CDR2 YNFKEQ. V shed 0 bases and J shed 2 bases, with 14 bases lying between them. The CDR3 is 16 amino acids. The CDR3 sequence is CASSQDGGDRTYEQYL. Written as DNA, the CDR3 is TGTGCCAGCAGCCAAGATGGGGGAGACAGGACCTACGAGCAGTACCTC.

V is TRBV5-1 and J is TRBJ1-2; weak D call: TRBD1 (6 bases). V was cut by 2 bases and J by 4 bases, with 9 bases left in between. The CDR3 loop spans 13 amino acids. Germline loops: CDR1 SGHRS, CDR2 YFSETQ. CDR3 coding DNA: TGCGCCAGCAGCTTACAGGGATCCTATGGCTACACCTTC. Its translation: CASSLQGSYGYTF.

V is TRBV5-1 and J is TRBJ1-4, with D uncertain. V was pared by 3 bases and J by 7 bases, with 10 bases between. The V gene's germline CDR1 is SGHRS and CDR2 YFSETQ. This CDR3 spans 13 amino acids. The CDR3 nucleotides are TGCGCCAGCAGCTGGACCGGATTTGAAAAACTGTTTTTT. This encodes CASSWTGFEKLFF.

The chain employs TRBV7-3 and TRBJ2-2, with TRBD1 as a possible D gene (6 bases). Trimming pared 1 base from V and 5 bases from J, leaving 14 bases between. The germline gives CDR1 SGHTA, CDR2 FQGTGA. The CDR3 runs 16 residues. The CDR3 protein is CASSLIGGDRTGELFF. CDR3 sequence (DNA): TGTGCCAGCAGCTTAATAGGGGGAGATAGGACCGGGGAGCTGTTTTTT.

The chain uses TRBV11-2 and TRBJ2-4, with 9 positions matching TRBD2. Per the germline V gene, CDR1 is SGHAT and CDR2 is FQNNGV. The junction had 5 bases not matched to a gene; V was cut back by 0 bases and J by 8 bases. The CDR3 sequence is 15 residues long. The chain's CDR3 is CASSLERGRGDIQYF. The CDR3 DNA follows: TGTGCCAGCAGCTTAGAACGCGGGAGGGGGGACATTCAGTACTTC.

CDR3 sequence (DNA): TGTGCCATCAGTGAGGAACCTTTGATAGGAAAACTGTTTTTT. Protein sequence: CAISEEPLIGKLFF. The chain joins TRBV10-3 to TRBJ1-4; no firm D call. The CDR3 contains 14 residues. Germline assignment: CDR1 ENHRY and CDR2 SYGVKD. Deletions cut 2 bases from V and 10 bases from J, with 14 bases between.

The V call is TRBV18, the J call TRBJ1-1; D not certain. V lost 0 bases to trimming and J lost 1 base, with 9 bases between them. The germline gives CDR1 KGHSH, CDR2 LQKENI. The CDR3 is 15 amino acids. This CDR3 reads CASSPPAPSNTEAFF. CDR3 coding DNA: TGTGCCAGCTCACCACCGGCACCGTCGAACACTGAAGCTTTCTTT. Combining the CDR3 with reference TRBV18 and TRBJ1-1 gives the whole variable domain NAGVMQNPRHLVRRRGQEARLRCSPMKGHSHVYWYRQLPEEGLKFMVYLQKENIIDESGMPKERFSAEFPKEGPSILRIQQVVRGDSAAYFCASSPPAPSNTEAFFGQGTRLTVV.

This clone was picked up a small number of times. This specimen includes other DNA sequences encoding the same CDR3. This rearrangement joins TRBV2 to TRBJ2-3; the D is unclear. CDR1 SNHLY and CDR2 FYNNEI come from the germline V gene. The CDR3 loop spans 11 amino acids. Trimming stripped 1 base from V and 5 bases from J, with 1 base between. CDR3 region: CASSEGDTQYF. The DNA of the CDR3 is TGTGCCAGCAGTGAAGGAGATACGCAGTATTTT.

The CDR3 nucleotides read TGTGCCAGAGACGCTAAGACTAGCTCGTACAATGAGCAGTTCTTC. It translates to CARDAKTSSYNEQFF. The chain uses TRBV28 and TRBJ2-1; 7 bases match TRBD2. CDR1 is MDHEN, CDR2 SYDVKM, per germline. The CDR3 consists of 15 residues. V shed 9 bases, J shed 4 bases, and the junction held 12 bases outside the gene matches.

The gene calls are TRBV7-3 and TRBJ2-3; TRBD2 might be the D (6 bases). Germline V gene data show CDR1 as SGHTA and CDR2 as FQGTGA. The CDR3 has 15 residues. V was shortened by 5 bases and J by 2 bases, with 14 bases between the two germline ends. The CDR3 spells CASSGGTYPTDTQYF. The CDR3 region has the DNA TGTGCCAGCAGCGGGGGGACCTACCCCACAGATACGCAGTATTTT. The full variable domain, in which reference TRBV7-3 and TRBJ2-3 provide the parts outside the CDR3, is GAGVSQTPSNKVTEKGKYVELRCDPISGHTALYWYRQSLGQGPEFLIYFQGTGAADDSGLPNDRFFAVRPEGSVSTLKIQRTERGDSAVYLCASSGGTYPTDTQYFGPGTRLTVL.

This sequence joins TRBV6-5 and TRBJ1-2, with no clear D. The ends were cut back, 0 bases at V and 4 bases at J, with 9 bases in the middle. The CDR3 runs to 14 residues. CDR1 and CDR2 (germline): MNHEY, SVGAGI. CDR3 in DNA: TGTGCCAGCAGTTACTCGGGCGGAGGCTATGGCTACACCTTC. Its protein is CASSYSGGGYGYTF.

This clone was found a few times. Given a far larger clone just one base away, this is likely a sequencing read error. The chain is built from TRBV6-6 and TRBJ2-7, with 8 bases aligning to TRBD2. Per the germline V gene, CDR1 is MNHNY and CDR2 is SVGAGI (reference sequence). The CDR3 has 12 residues. The CDR3 sequence: CAASGRGLERYF. The CDR3 region has the DNA TGTGCCGCCAGCGGGAGAGGCCTCGAGCGGTACTTC.

The rearrangement links TRBV9 to TRBJ1-2; D remains unclear. Trimming took off 3 bases at V and 4 bases at J, with 16 bases between the two ends. The germline CDR1 and CDR2 sequences are SGDLS and YYNGEE. The CDR3 covers 15 residues. CDR3 nucleotides: TGTGCCAGCAGCGATGAAGGAAGGGTGGCCTATGGCTACACCTTC. This encodes CASSDEGRVAYGYTF.

The gene calls are TRBV6-6 and TRBJ2-2; TRBD2 agrees at 7 bases. The CDR3 totals 16 residues. V was clipped by 8 bases and J by 1 base; unmatched bases: 10. Germline V lookup: CDR1 MNHNY, CDR2 SVGAGI (reference sequence). The CDR3 nucleotides are TGTGCCAGCGGCCCCCAACGGACTAGGAACACCGGGGAGCTGTTTTTT. As protein: CASGPQRTRNTGELFF.

With regard to this clone: A junction end diverges from the germline sequence, so it may reflect a read error. The chain recombines TRBV7-7 with TRBJ2-7, with a possible D match to TRBD2 (5 bases). CDR1 SSHAT and CDR2 FNYEAQ come from the germline V gene (reference sequence). CDR3 length equals 15 residues. Written as DNA, the CDR3 is TGTGCTAGCAGCTTAGGAGACCCTAGCATCTACGAGCAGTACTTC. Its translation: CASSLGDPSIYEQYF.

As for this clone: The same CDR3 is also encoded by other DNA sequences in this sample. This chain joins TRBV27 and TRBJ2-7; 8 bases agree with TRBD1. CDR1 and CDR2 from the germline V gene are MNHEY and SMNVEV (reference sequence). The CDR3 runs 14 residues. The trim removed 4 bases at V and 3 bases at J, leaving 5 bases unmatched. CDR3 DNA: TGTGCCAGCAGTTCTGGGACAGGAGGCTACGAGCAGTACTTC. This gives the protein CASSSGTGGYEQYF.

This clone was detected ten times or more. The chain links TRBV19 to TRBJ1-5; TRBD1 is a possible D gene (5 bases). The CDR3 totals 15 residues. Trimming cost V 7 bases and J 3 bases, with 16 bases left between them. Germline loops: CDR1 LNHDA, CDR2 SQIVND (reference sequence). Written as DNA, the CDR3 is TGTGCCAGTACCTCGGGACGGAGTTTCAATCAGCCCCAGCATTTT. Translated: CASTSGRSFNQPQHF.

Turning to this clone: A far larger clone lies a single base away; this is likely a read error. The rearrangement links TRBV5-1 to TRBJ2-7, with D perhaps TRBD2 (6 bases). Germline V lookup: CDR1 SGHRS, CDR2 YFSETQ. The CDR3 spans 14 residues. Trimming removed 4 bases from V and 4 bases from J, with 15 bases in between. DNA for the CDR3: TGCGCCAGCAGCGTCCCGTCTAGCGTATACGAGCAGTACTTC. Amino acids: CASSVPSSVYEQYF.

This clone has a single count. V usage is TRBV11-2 and J usage is TRBJ1-1; perhaps TRBD1 as D (5 bases). Germline V CDR1 and CDR2: SGHAT, FQNNGV. Trimming took off 2 bases at V and 0 bases at J, with 10 bases between the two ends. The CDR3 has 15 amino acids. CDR3 DNA: TGTGCCAGCAGCTTACGACGGGGGGTGAACACTGAAGCTTTCTTT. This translates into CASSLRRGVNTEAFF.